These 3 T cell receptor beta chains were sequenced from one sample in a study of blood T cell repertoires in COVID-19. This table comes from immunoSEQ multiplex PCR, and its TCRdb copy is limited to in-frame clones, with some not included. The repertoire consists of approximately 280,000 clones, with around 84% occurring once and the leading ten covering roughly 5.3%. Input material: PBMCs or T cells enriched from blood (not recorded which). The receptors stem from a man aged 40-49 years who had been exposed to COVID-19.

The genes are TRBV25-1 and TRBJ1-2, with 8 bases aligning to TRBD1. Looked up from germline, CDR1 is MGHDK and CDR2 is SYGVNS. The CDR3 totals 14 residues. J gave up 8 bases and V 1 base, and 6 bases lay outside the gene matches. The CDR3 protein is CASSEFGQGGGYTF. As DNA, the CDR3 is TGTGCCAGCAGTGAATTCGGACAGGGAGGAGGCTACACCTTC.

The chain joins TRBV7-9 to TRBJ1-2; D is perhaps TRBD1 (5 bases). V was shortened by 5 bases and J by 4 bases, with 11 bases between the two germline ends. The CDR3 totals 13 residues. Germline V gene sequence: CDR1 SEHNR, CDR2 FQNEAQ (reference sequence). CDR3 loop: CASSPQVTYGYTF. CDR3 in DNA: TGTGCCAGCAGCCCACAGGTGACCTATGGCTACACCTTC.

The chain couples TRBV18 to TRBJ1-2; tentative D call: TRBD1 (6 bases). Trimming pared 4 bases from V and 1 base from J, leaving 13 bases between. The length of the CDR3 is 15 residues. The germline V gene encodes CDR1 KGHSH and CDR2 LQKENI. The CDR3 bases are TGTGCCAGCTCACGTGGACAGACGCTTAACTATGGCTACACCTTC. Translated, it gives CASSRGQTLNYGYTF.